The text below deals with one T cell receptor beta chain. The data were taken from a study of blood T cell repertoires in COVID-19. Germline CDR1 LNHDA, CDR2 SQIVND (reference sequence). The V segment lost 0 bases and the J segment 4 bases; nucleotides outside the gene matches: 5. CDR3 length equals 16 residues. TCRdb keeps only in-frame clones here, not all; method: immunoSEQ multiplex PCR. This table holds fewer than 250,000 clones, roughly 92% found once. Sequencing was done on a sample of peripheral blood. This clonotype was sampled from a man in his sixties with COVID-19, enrolled during active disease. This chain uses TRBV19 with TRBJ1-5; 8 bases line up with TRBD1. CDR3 sequence reads: CASSIEGRGRNQPQHF. The CDR3 coding sequence is TGTGCCAGTAGTATAGAGGGCAGGGGGCGAAATCAGCCCCAGCATTTT. Based on the CDR3 plus reference TRBV19 and TRBJ1-5, the full variable domain is DGGITQSPKYLFRKEGQNVTLSCEQNLNHDAMYWYRQDPGQGLRLIYYSQIVNDFQKGDIAEGYSVSREKKESFPLTVTSAQKNPTAFYLCASSIEGRGRNQPQHFGDGTRLSIL.